This TCR beta chain was identified during a study of blood T cell repertoires in COVID-19. For the study at large: The United States, Italy and Spain supplied acute and convalescent COVID-19 samples.

Sequencing was performed with immunoSEQ multiplex PCR; in TCRdb, only in-frame clones are kept and a portion is missing. The sample has 95,000 to 110,000 clones, 80% to 85% seen once. The trim removed 4 bases at V and 4 bases at J, leaving 11 bases unmatched. CDR3 length equals 17 residues. CDR1 and CDR2 from the germline V gene are LNHDA and SQIVND (reference sequence). Source material: peripheral blood. The TCR originated in a human donor in a cohort sampled during active COVID-19. The chain couples TRBV19 to TRBJ2-3; 10 positions agree with TRBD2. The CDR3 coding sequence is TGTGCCAGTAGTAAACCCAGCGGGAGGGTGTCCCCAGATACGCAGTATTTT. Amino acid sequence: CASSKPSGRVSPDTQYF.